This section outlines one TCR beta chain sequence together with its context. What it binds is not known. Clones were sequenced by immunoSEQ multiplex PCR, and TCRdb holds only the in-frame ones, with some missing. The data show about 120,000 clones, around 92% seen once. The data originate from a study of T cell responses to AZD1222 COVID-19 vaccine. General study results and limits: With two AZD1222 doses given, Spike-specific TCR breadth and depth both rose. Reportedly, nearly half the spike-specific TCRs target unmutated variant regions.

The CDR3 is 14 residues long. Trimming cost V 3 bases and J 5 bases, with 12 bases left between them. CDR1 SGHDT and CDR2 YYEEEE come from the germline V gene. The chain recombines TRBV5-6 with TRBJ1-5, with D tentatively TRBD1 (6 bases). Material: peripheral blood, obtained on day 0 of AZD1222 vaccination. The receptor comes from an adult in good health. The CDR3 bases are TGTGCCAGCAGCTCGGCGGGGGCATATCAGCCCCAGCATTTT. Protein: CASSSAGAYQPQHF.